This T cell receptor beta chain comes out of a study of cytomegalovirus exposure and HLA in healthy donors. Whole-study findings and limits: In a later analysis, specific HLA alleles were associated with 15,000 to 20,000 TCR beta sequences at a 0.05 false discovery rate. Specific recognition of CMV antigens was confirmed in vitro for three chains (all CMV-associated).

The primer mix had 60 Vbeta and 13 Jbeta primers. Measured with immunoSEQ multiplex PCR; TCRdb has only the in-frame clones, and not every one. The repertoire holds about 280,000 clones, with about 90% as singletons. This clone came up once. As yet, its antigen is unknown. Each donor's status was that of a healthy bone marrow donor. This sequence originates from a woman aged 18-29 years in good health and CMV-seronegative. The sample consisted of PBMCs.

CDR3 nucleotides: TGTGCCAGTAGTACGGACAGATATTCACCCCTCCACTTT. It encodes CASSTDRYSPLHF. This chain links TRBV19 with TRBJ1-6; tentative D call: TRBD1 (6 bases). Germline assignment: CDR1 LNHDA and CDR2 SQIVND (reference sequence). Between the trimmed V and J ends, which lost 4 bases and 8 bases, there was a span of 9 bases. This CDR3 is built from 13 residues.